The rows below give T cell receptor beta chains drawn from one sample of a study of OX40 agonist ivuxolimab in advanced cancers. Assay used: immunoSEQ multiplex PCR; TCRdb lists only in-frame clones, some missing. This sample yields about 36,000 clones, of which over 75% are seen a single time; 20% to 25% belongs to the top ten. This specimen was CD4+ or CD8+ T cells sorted from blood, taken in a trial of the OX40 agonist ivuxolimab. These receptors were taken from an adult with an advanced solid tumor such as melanoma, head and neck, liver or kidney cancer. Both conserved end residues are part of each CDR3. D genes are given only for firm matches. Where a row states a size, it is once, few, many or the class of an expanded clone; other rows omit it.

D,V,size,length,J,DNA,CDR3
.,TRBV4-1,.,15,TRBJ2-7,TGCGCCAGCAGCCAAGGGGCAGGGGGGACCTACGAGCAGTACTTC,CASSQGAGGTYEQYF
.,TRBV14,once,16,TRBJ2-3,TGTGCCAGCAGCCAAAGGACTCGCATGACCACAGATACGCAGTATTTT,CASSQRTRMTTDTQYF
.,TRBV5-1,.,16,TRBJ2-1,TGCGCCAGCAGCTTTCTTTCGGAGAGCTCCTACAATGAGCAGTTCTTC,CASSFLSESSYNEQFF
TRBD2,TRBV11-2,.,15,TRBJ2-1,TGTGCCACCACATTTACCGGGGGGGGCTACAATGAGCAGTTCTTC,CATTFTGGGYNEQFF
TRBD2,TRBV4-2,once,16,TRBJ2-3,TGTGCCAGCAGCCAAGATTGGACTAGCGGCACAGATACGCAGTATTTT,CASSQDWTSGTDTQYF
.,TRBV28,.,15,TRBJ2-2,TGTGCCAGCAGTTTATCAGTTAGGGGAACCGGGGAGCTGTTTTTT,CASSLSVRGTGELFF
.,TRBV30,once,11,TRBJ2-1,TGTGCCTGGAGACAGAACAATGAGCAGTTCTTC,CAWRQNNEQFF
TRBD2,TRBV4-1,.,13,TRBJ2-7,TGCGCCAGCAGCCTCGGGAGGGGTAACGAGCAGTACTTC,CASSLGRGNEQYF
TRBD2,TRBV9,.,16,TRBJ2-5,TGTGCCAGCAGCCCCTGGATAGCGGGGGAGCAAGAGACCCAGTACTTC,CASSPWIAGEQETQYF
TRBD1,TRBV5-4,.,14,TRBJ2-7,TGTGCCAGCAGCTTGGGGGACAGACCCTACGAGCAGTACTTC,CASSLGDRPYEQYF
.,TRBV6-1,once,12,TRBJ2-3,TGTGCCAGCAGTCCCCCGGGATATACGCAGTATTTT,CASSPPGYTQYF
.,TRBV10-1,.,11,TRBJ2-7,TGCGCCAGCGACGGCATCTACGAGCAGTACTTC,CASDGIYEQYF
.,TRBV30,.,15,TRBJ1-2,TGTGCCTGCTCCGACGCCCCGTATCTAAACTATGGCTACACCTTC,CACSDAPYLNYGYTF
.,TRBV2,.,12,TRBJ1-1,TGTGCCAGCAATGGGAGGATCACTGAAGCTTTCTTT,CASNGRITEAFF
TRBD2,TRBV4-3,.,15,TRBJ2-5,TGCGCCAGCAGCTATAGCGGGGGAGATCAAGAGACCCAGTACTTC,CASSYSGGDQETQYF
.,TRBV6-6,once,13,TRBJ2-7,TGTGCCAGCAGTACTTCTAGCTACTACGAGCAGTACTTC,CASSTSSYYEQYF
.,TRBV27,.,13,TRBJ2-3,TGTGCCAGCGGACATATGGGCACAGATACGCAGTATTTT,CASGHMGTDTQYF
TRBD1,TRBV7-3,.,16,TRBJ1-2,TGTGCCAGCAGCTTACAAGGTCCTCCAGGGGGGCATGGCTACACCTTC,CASSLQGPPGGHGYTF
.,TRBV5-5,.,13,TRBJ1-6,TGTGCCAGCAGCTTGACGGACTATTCACCCCTCCACTTT,CASSLTDYSPLHF
.,TRBV27,.,12,TRBJ1-2,TGTGCCAGCAGGGGCGGGGCTGAGGGCTACACCTTC,CASRGGAEGYTF
.,TRBV27,.,16,TRBJ2-1,TGTGCCAGCAGACAAGGGGGGGGACTATCCTACAATGAGCAGTTCTTC,CASRQGGGLSYNEQFF
.,TRBV6-1,few,14,TRBJ2-7,TGTGCCAGCATTACCGGGACATCCTCCTACGAGCAGTACTTC,CASITGTSSYEQYF
.,TRBV27,once,11,TRBJ2-1,TGTGCCAGCAGTTATTACAATGAGCAGTTCTTC,CASSYYNEQFF
TRBD2,TRBV27,few,17,TRBJ2-1,TGTGCCAGCAGTTCACGGACTAGCGGGAGCCTCTACAATGAGCAGTTCTTC,CASSSRTSGSLYNEQFF
.,TRBV19,.,16,TRBJ2-7,TGTGCCAGTAGTGTCACCGGGACACCATACTCCTACGAGCAGTACTTC,CASSVTGTPYSYEQYF
.,TRBV2,.,15,TRBJ2-5,TGTGCCAGCAGTGAATCGGCGGGAAGCCAAGAGACCCAGTACTTC,CASSESAGSQETQYF
.,TRBV6-1,few,13,TRBJ2-7,TGTGCCAGCAGTTTGGGGCTTACCTACGAGCAGTACTTC,CASSLGLTYEQYF
.,TRBV4-1,.,15,TRBJ2-3,TGCGCCAGCAGCCTGGGGGGCGACGGCACAGATACGCAGTATTTT,CASSLGGDGTDTQYF
.,TRBV2,.,12,TRBJ2-7,TGTGCCAGCAGGGCAGGGGACGACGAGCAGTACTTC,CASRAGDDEQYF
.,TRBV28,.,13,TRBJ2-5,TGTGCCAGCAGTTTAATGGAGTATGAGACCCAGTACTTC,CASSLMEYETQYF
.,TRBV4-1,medium-sized,15,TRBJ1-4,TGCGCCAGCAGCCAAGATCTCAGGGGAGGCGAAAAACTGTTTTTT,CASSQDLRGGEKLFF